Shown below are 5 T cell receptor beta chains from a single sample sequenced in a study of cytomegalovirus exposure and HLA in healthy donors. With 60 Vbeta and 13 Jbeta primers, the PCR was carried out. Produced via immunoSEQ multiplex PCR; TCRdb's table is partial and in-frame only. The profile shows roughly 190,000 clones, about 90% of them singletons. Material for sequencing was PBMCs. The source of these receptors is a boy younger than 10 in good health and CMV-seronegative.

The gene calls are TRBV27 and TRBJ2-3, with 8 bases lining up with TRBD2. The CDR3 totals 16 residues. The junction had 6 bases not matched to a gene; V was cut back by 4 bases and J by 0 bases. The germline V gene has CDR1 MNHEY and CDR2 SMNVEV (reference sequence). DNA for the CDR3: TGTGCCAGCAGTTGGTTAGCGGGGTGGAGCACAGATACGCAGTATTTT. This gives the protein CASSWLAGWSTDTQYF.

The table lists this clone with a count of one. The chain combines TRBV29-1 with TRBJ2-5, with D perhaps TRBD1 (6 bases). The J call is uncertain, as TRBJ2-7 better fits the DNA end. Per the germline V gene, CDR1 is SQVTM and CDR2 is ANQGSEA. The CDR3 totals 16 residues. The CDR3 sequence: CSVEDPGQQGPYEQYF. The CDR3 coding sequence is TGCAGCGTTGAAGATCCCGGACAGCAAGGCCCCTACGAGCAGTACTTC.

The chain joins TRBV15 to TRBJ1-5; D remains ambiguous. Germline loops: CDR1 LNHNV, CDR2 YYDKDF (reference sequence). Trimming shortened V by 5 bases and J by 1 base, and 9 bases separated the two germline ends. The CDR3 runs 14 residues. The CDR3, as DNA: TGTGCCACCAGCGGGCAGTACAGCAATCAGCCCCAGCATTTT. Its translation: CATSGQYSNQPQHF.

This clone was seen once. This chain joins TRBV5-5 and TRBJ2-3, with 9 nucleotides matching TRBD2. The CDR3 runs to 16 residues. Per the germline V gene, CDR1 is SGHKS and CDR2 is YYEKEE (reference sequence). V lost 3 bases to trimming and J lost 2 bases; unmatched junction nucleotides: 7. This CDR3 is CASSSTLAGLTDTQYF. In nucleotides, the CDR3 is TGTGCCAGCAGCTCGACTCTAGCGGGGCTCACAGATACGCAGTATTTT.

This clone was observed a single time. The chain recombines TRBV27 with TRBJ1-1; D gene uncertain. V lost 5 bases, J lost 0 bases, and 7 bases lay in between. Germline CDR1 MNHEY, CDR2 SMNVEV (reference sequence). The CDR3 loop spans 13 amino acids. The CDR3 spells CASSRTLNTEAFF. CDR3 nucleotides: TGTGCCAGCAGTCGAACTTTGAACACTGAAGCTTTCTTT.